This is a list of T cell receptor beta chains from one sample in a study of control samples from healthy donors and cancer patients. TCRdb keeps only in-frame clones here, not all; method: immunoSEQ multiplex PCR. The sample has 100,000 to 150,000 clones; around 90% are singletons. The sample comprised blood. These receptor sequences come from a man aged 18 to 29 in good health. Both conserved end residues are part of each CDR3. The D gene is left open where the match is weak. Not all rows give a size; the values are once, few, many and, for expanded clones, a class.

size: NA
V: TRBV5-6
D: TRBD2
J: TRBJ2-1
CDR3: CASSLSSGGAFYNEQFF
DNA: TGTGCCAGCAGCTTGTCTAGCGGGGGGGCCTTCTACAATGAGCAGTTCTTC

size: NA
V: TRBV20-1
D: TRBD2
J: TRBJ2-3
CDR3: CSASTVSGLVSTDTQYF
DNA: TGCAGTGCTAGTACCGTATCCGGACTAGTAAGCACAGATACGCAGTATTTT

size: NA
V: TRBV29-1
D: NA
J: TRBJ1-1
CDR3: CSVGGVVGTEAFF
DNA: TGCAGCGTTGGGGGGGTTGTGGGCACTGAAGCTTTCTTT

size: NA
V: TRBV3-1/TRBV3-2
D: TRBD2
J: TRBJ2-5
CDR3: CASSPFPTSGVEETQYF
DNA: TGTGCCAGCAGCCCCTTTCCAACTAGCGGGGTAGAAGAGACCCAGTACTTC

size: NA
V: TRBV19
D: NA
J: TRBJ1-4
CDR3: CASSIYRASTNEKLFF
DNA: TGTGCCAGTAGTATTTACAGGGCTTCAACTAATGAAAAACTGTTTTTT

size: NA
V: TRBV2
D: NA
J: TRBJ2-7
CDR3: CASSAELAGYNF
DNA: TGTGCCAGCAGTGCTGAGTTGGCAGGGTATAACTTC

size: NA
V: TRBV11-3
D: NA
J: TRBJ1-1
CDR3: CASSLGMNTEAFF
DNA: TGTGCCAGCAGCTTGGGCATGAACACTGAAGCTTTCTTT

size: few
V: TRBV7-2
D: NA
J: TRBJ2-3
CDR3: CASSTNWDTQYF
DNA: TGTGCCAGCAGCACAAATTGGGATACGCAGTATTTT

size: NA
V: TRBV10-3
D: NA
J: TRBJ1-2
CDR3: CAISESFAGRNGYTF
DNA: TGTGCCATCAGTGAGTCATTTGCAGGACGGAATGGCTACACCTTC

size: NA
V: TRBV19
D: TRBD1
J: TRBJ2-1
CDR3: CASSIYLRDSPYNEQFF
DNA: TGTGCCAGTAGTATATATTTACGGGACAGCCCTTACAATGAGCAGTTCTTC

size: NA
V: TRBV7-9
D: NA
J: TRBJ1-6
CDR3: CASRRGADNSPLHF
DNA: TGTGCCAGCAGAAGGGGGGCAGATAATTCACCCCTCCACTTT

size: NA
V: TRBV4-1
D: NA
J: TRBJ2-3
CDR3: CASSQEKGGQEPASTDTQYF
DNA: TGCGCCAGCAGCCAAGAAAAGGGGGGCCAGGAACCCGCTTCCACAGATACGCAGTATTTT

size: NA
V: TRBV28
D: NA
J: TRBJ2-7
CDR3: CAGGGVDEQYF
DNA: TGTGCCGGAGGGGGGGTCGACGAGCAGTACTTC

size: NA
V: TRBV29-1
D: NA
J: TRBJ1-2
CDR3: CSVEILIYGYTF
DNA: TGCAGCGTTGAAATCCTTATCTATGGCTACACCTTC

size: NA
V: TRBV20-1
D: NA
J: TRBJ2-7
CDR3: CSASRHSYEQYF
DNA: TGCAGTGCTAGTCGGCATTCCTACGAGCAGTACTTC